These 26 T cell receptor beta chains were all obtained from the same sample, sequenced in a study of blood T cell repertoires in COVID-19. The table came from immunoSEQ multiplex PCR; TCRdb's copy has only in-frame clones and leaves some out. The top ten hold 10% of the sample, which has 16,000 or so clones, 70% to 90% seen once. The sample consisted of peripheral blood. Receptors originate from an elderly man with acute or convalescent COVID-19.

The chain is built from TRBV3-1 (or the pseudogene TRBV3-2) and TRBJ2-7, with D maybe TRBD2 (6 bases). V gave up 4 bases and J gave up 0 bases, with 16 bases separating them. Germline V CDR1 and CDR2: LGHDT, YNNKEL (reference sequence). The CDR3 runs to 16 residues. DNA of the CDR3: TGTGCCAGCAGCCCGCGCGTCCTAGCGAGCTCCTACGAGCAGTACTTC. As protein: CASSPRVLASSYEQYF.

The CDR3 loop is CASTPGQGGVYGYTF. The CDR3 DNA sequence: TGCGCCAGCACCCCGGGACAGGGGGGGGTCTATGGCTACACCTTC. V gene TRBV10-1 combines with J gene TRBJ1-2; 11 bases map to TRBD1. The CDR3 contains 15 residues. Losses at the gene ends were 7 bases for V and 4 bases for J; bases not matched to a gene: 8. CDR1 and CDR2 from the germline V gene are WNHNN and SYGVQD (reference sequence).

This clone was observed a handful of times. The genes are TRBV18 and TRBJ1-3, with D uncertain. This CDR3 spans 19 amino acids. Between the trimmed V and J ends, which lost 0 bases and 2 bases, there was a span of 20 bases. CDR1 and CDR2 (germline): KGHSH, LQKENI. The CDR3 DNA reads TGTGCCAGCTCACCACCTTTCATAGGGTCGGGGATGACTGGAAACACCATATATTTT. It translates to CASSPPFIGSGMTGNTIYF. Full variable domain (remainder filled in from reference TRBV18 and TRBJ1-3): NAGVMQNPRHLVRRRGQEARLRCSPMKGHSHVYWYRQLPEEGLKFMVYLQKENIIDESGMPKERFSAEFPKEGPSILRIQQVVRGDSAAYFCASSPPFIGSGMTGNTIYFGEGSWLTVV.

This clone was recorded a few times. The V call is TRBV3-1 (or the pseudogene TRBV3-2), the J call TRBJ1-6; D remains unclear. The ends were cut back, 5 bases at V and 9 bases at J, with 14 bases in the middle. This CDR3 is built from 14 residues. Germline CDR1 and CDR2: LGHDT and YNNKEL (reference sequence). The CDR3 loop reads CASSSKELGSPLHF. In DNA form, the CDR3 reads TGTGCCAGCAGCTCAAAGGAGCTGGGTTCACCCCTCCACTTT.

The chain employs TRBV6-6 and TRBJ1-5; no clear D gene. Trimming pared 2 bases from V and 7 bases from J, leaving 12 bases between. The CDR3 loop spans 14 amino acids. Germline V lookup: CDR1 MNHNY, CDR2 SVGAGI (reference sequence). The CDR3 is CASSYEGGRQPQHF. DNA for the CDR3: TGTGCCAGCAGTTACGAGGGAGGGCGGCAGCCCCAGCATTTT.

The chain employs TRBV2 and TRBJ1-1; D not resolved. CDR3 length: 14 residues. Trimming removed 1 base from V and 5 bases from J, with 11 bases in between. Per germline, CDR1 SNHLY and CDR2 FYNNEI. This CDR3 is CASSEGAVMTEAFF. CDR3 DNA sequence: TGTGCCAGCAGTGAAGGGGCAGTGATGACTGAAGCTTTCTTT.

This CDR3 is CASSSSTGGTEAFF. The CDR3, as DNA: TGTGCCAGCAGCTCCTCGACAGGGGGCACTGAAGCTTTCTTT. This sequence joins TRBV3-1 (or the pseudogene TRBV3-2) and TRBJ1-1; TRBD1 agrees at 9 bases. CDR1 is LGHDT and CDR2 is YNNKEL in the germline V gene (reference sequence). Trimming removed 5 bases from V and 4 bases from J; junction bases left unmatched: 5. This CDR3 contains 14 residues.

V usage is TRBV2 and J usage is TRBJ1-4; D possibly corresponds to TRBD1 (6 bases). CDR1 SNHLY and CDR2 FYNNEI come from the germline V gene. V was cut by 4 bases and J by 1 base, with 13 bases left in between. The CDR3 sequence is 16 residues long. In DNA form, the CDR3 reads TGTGCCAGCAGTGCATCGGGGGGCATAACTAATGAAAAACTGTTTTTT. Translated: CASSASGGITNEKLFF.

Here the CDR3 reads CSAMGQGAQGGYTF. For the CDR3, the DNA is TGCAGCGCCATGGGACAGGGGGCTCAAGGTGGCTACACCTTC. The J gene is TRBJ1-2, the V gene TRBV29-1; 12 bases match TRBD1. The CDR3 contains 14 residues. Germline CDR1 SQVTM, CDR2 ANQGSEA. V lost 7 bases and J lost 7; bases outside the gene matches: 10.

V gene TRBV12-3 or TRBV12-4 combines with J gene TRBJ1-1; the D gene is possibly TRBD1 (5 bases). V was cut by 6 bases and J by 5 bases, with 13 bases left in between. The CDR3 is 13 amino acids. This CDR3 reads CASSRGGATEAFF. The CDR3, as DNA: TGTGCCAGCAGCCGAGGAGGGGCGACTGAAGCTTTCTTT.

The chain's CDR3 is CASSPRQVAEAFF. CDR3 nucleotides: TGTGCCAGCAGTCCTAGACAGGTGGCTGAAGCTTTCTTT. The genes are TRBV6-6 and TRBJ1-1; weak D call: TRBD1 (6 bases). The V end lost 5 bases, the J end lost 6 bases, and 13 bases lay between the germline ends. The CDR3 has 13 amino acids. In germline, CDR1 is MNHNY, CDR2 SVGAGI (reference sequence).

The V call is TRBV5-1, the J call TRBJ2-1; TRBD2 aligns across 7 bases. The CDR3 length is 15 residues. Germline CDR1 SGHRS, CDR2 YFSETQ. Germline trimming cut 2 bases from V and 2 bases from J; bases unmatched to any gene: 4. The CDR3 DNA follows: TGCGCCAGCAGCTTAGGACTAGGCACCTACAATGAGCAGTTCTTC. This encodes CASSLGLGTYNEQFF. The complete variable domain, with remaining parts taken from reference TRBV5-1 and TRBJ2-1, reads KAGVTQTPRYLIKTRGQQVTLSCSPISGHRSVSWYQQTPGQGLQFLFEYFSETQRNKGNFPGRFSGRQFSNSRSEMNVSTLELGDSALYLCASSLGLGTYNEQFFGPGTRLTVL.

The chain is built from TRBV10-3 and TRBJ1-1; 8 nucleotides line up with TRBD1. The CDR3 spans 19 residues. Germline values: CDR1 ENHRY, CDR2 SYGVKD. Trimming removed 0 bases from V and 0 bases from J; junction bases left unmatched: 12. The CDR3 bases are TGTGCCATCAGTGAGTCGTTCAGGGGGCTGAATACTATGAACACTGAAGCTTTCTTT. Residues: CAISESFRGLNTMNTEAFF.

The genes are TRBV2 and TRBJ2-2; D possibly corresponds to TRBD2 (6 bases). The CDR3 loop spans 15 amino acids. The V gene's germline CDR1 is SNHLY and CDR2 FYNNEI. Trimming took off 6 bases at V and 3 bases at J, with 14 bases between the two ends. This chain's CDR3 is CASRAGLTYTGELFF. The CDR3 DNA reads TGTGCCAGCAGGGCCGGACTAACTTACACCGGGGAGCTGTTTTTT.

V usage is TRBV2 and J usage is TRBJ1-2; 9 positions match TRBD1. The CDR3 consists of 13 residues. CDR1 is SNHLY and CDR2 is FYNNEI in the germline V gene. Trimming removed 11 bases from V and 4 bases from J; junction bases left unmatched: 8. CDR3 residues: CAWDRVYVYGYTF. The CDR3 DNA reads TGTGCCTGGGACAGGGTTTACGTCTATGGCTACACCTTC.

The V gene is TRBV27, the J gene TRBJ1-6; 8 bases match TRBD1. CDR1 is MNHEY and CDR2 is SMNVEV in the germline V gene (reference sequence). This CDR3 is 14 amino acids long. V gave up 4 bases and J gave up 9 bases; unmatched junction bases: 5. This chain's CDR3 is CASSYGQGSSPLHF. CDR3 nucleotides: TGTGCCAGCAGTTACGGACAGGGAAGTTCACCCCTCCACTTT.

The chain's CDR3 is CASSLSAGGEYEQYF. CDR3 DNA sequence: TGTGCCAGCAGCTTAAGTGCAGGGGGCGAGTACGAGCAGTACTTC. The chain has TRBV7-6 and TRBJ2-7; 8 nucleotides agree with TRBD1. In germline, CDR1 is SGHVS, CDR2 FNYEAQ. The junction had 7 bases not matched to a gene; V was cut back by 2 bases and J by 4 bases. The CDR3 is 15 amino acids.

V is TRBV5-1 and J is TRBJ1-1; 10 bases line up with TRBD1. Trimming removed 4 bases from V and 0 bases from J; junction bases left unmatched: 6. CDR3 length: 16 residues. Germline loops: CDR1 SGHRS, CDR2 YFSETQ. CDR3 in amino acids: CASSMGTGALNTEAFF. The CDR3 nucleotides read TGCGCCAGCAGCATGGGGACAGGGGCGTTGAACACTGAAGCTTTCTTT.

CDR3 in amino acids: CASSVDDRRKGELFF. The CDR3 region has the DNA TGTGCCAGCAGCGTAGATGACAGGAGAAAGGGGGAGCTGTTTTTT. The V call is TRBV9, the J call TRBJ2-2; D may be TRBD1 (6 bases). CDR1 and CDR2 (germline): SGDLS, YYNGEE. There are 15 residues in the CDR3. Trimming cost V 0 bases and J 8 bases, with 14 bases left between them.

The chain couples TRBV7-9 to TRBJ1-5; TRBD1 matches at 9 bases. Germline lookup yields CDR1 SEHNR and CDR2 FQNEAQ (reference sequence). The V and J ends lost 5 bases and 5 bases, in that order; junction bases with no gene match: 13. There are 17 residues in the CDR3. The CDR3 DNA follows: TGTGCCAGCAGCCCCGGGACAGGGCCATTTGTGGATCAGCCCCAGCATTTT. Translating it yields CASSPGTGPFVDQPQHF.

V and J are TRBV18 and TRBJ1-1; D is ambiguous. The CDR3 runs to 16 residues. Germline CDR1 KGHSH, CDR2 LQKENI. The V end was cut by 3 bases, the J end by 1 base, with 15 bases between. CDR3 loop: CASSPPGRRENTEAFF. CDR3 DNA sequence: TGTGCCAGCTCACCCCCTGGTCGGAGGGAGAACACTGAAGCTTTCTTT.

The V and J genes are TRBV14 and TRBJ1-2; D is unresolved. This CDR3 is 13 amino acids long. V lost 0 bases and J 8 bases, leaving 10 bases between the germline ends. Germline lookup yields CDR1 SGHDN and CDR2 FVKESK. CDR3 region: CASSQEEGFGYTF. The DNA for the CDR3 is TGTGCCAGCAGCCAAGAGGAGGGTTTCGGCTACACCTTC. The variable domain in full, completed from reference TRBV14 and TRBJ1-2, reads EAGVTQFPSHSVIEKGQTVTLRCDPISGHDNLYWYRRVMGKEIKFLLHFVKESKQDESGMPNNRFLAERTGGTYSTLKVQPAELEDSGVYFCASSQEEGFGYTFGSGTRLTVV.

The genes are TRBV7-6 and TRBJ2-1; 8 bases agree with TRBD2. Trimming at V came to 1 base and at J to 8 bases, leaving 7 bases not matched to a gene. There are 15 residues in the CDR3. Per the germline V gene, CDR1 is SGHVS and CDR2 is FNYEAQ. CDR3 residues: CASSLEGSGNYEQFF. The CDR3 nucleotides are TGTGCCAGCAGCTTAGAGGGTAGCGGGAACTATGAGCAGTTCTTC.

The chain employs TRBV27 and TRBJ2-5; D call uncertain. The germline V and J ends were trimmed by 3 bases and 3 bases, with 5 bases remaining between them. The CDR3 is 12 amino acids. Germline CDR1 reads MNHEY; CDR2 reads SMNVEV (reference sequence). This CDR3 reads CASSLAKETQYF. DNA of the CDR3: TGTGCCAGCAGTTTGGCCAAAGAGACCCAGTACTTC.

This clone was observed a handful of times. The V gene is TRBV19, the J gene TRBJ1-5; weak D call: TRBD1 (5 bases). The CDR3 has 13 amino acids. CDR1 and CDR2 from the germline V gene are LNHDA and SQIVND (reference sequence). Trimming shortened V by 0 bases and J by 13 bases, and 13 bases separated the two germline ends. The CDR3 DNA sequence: TGTGCCAGTAGTATAGATTGGTTGGGGCATCAGCATTTT. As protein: CASSIDWLGHQHF. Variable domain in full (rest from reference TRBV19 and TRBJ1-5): DGGITQSPKYLFRKEGQNVTLSCEQNLNHDAMYWYRQDPGQGLRLIYYSQIVNDFQKGDIAEGYSVSREKKESFPLTVTSAQKNPTAFYLCASSIDWLGHQHFGDGTRLSIL.

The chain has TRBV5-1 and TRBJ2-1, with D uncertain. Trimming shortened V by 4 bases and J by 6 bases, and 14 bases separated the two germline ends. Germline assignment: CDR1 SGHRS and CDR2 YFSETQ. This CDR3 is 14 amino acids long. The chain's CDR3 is CASSPGERVNEQFF. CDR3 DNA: TGCGCCAGCAGCCCGGGTGAGAGAGTCAATGAGCAGTTCTTC.